This TCR beta chain was identified in a study of blood T cell repertoires in COVID-19. On the study more broadly: Italy, Spain and the United States were the sources of the convalescent and acute COVID-19 samples. From T cells, B-cell-depleted T cells, or PBMCs came the material, which was cDNA or gDNA.

This CDR3 is 17 amino acids long. Trimming removed 4 bases from V and 2 bases from J; junction bases left unmatched: 8. Germline CDR1 MRHNA, CDR2 SNTAGT. Per the original data handling: Counts of nucleated cells, estimated from reference gene primer amplification, were obtained. Using immunoSEQ multiplex PCR, the repertoire was profiled, and TCRdb retains in-frame clones only, with some absent. The D gene and trimming were derived from the DNA, and the V and J assignments and clone size from that table. Of about 120,000 clones detected, roughly 87% appear once; the ten largest clones hold less than 9.5%.

This receptor was taken from a human donor in a cohort sampled during active COVID-19. This chain joins TRBV6-4 and TRBJ2-1; 10 nucleotides match TRBD2. The sample was peripheral blood. The CDR3 DNA follows: TGTGCCAGCAGTGCGCGGGCTAGCGGGAGTACCTACAATGAGCAGTTCTTC. Its protein is CASSARASGSTYNEQFF.